This T cell receptor beta chain was recorded in a study of T cell changes during pregnancy in multiple sclerosis. The germline gives CDR1 SGHTA, CDR2 FQGNSA. The CDR3 is made up of 16 amino acids. V trimming: 3 bases; J trimming: 4 bases; junction bases outside the gene matches: 10. Measured with immunoSEQ multiplex PCR; TCRdb has only the in-frame clones, and not every one. The sample shows approximately 40,000 clones, roughly 90% of them seen only once. V gene TRBV7-2 combines with J gene TRBJ2-3; 7 nucleotides agree with TRBD2. The source is a female donor with multiple sclerosis, enrolled in a pregnancy study. Sample: CD4+ T cells from peripheral blood mononuclear cells, taken in the second trimester of pregnancy. The CDR3 loop reads CASSLVASGTADTQYF. CDR3 nucleotide sequence: TGTGCCAGCAGCTTGGTCGCAAGCGGGACGGCAGATACGCAGTATTTT.